Listed below are T cell receptor beta chains from one sample, sequenced in a study of T cells in Graves' hyperthyroidism and ophthalmopathy. TCRdb recomputed calls from the multiplex PCR reads with MiXCR, one row per CDR3 protein. This table has 490,000 or so distinct CDR3 sequences, roughly 22% appearing once. The specimen sequenced was blood. These TCRs come from a woman in her 70s with Graves' ophthalmopathy. CDR3s include the opening cysteine and the closing phenylalanine or tryptophan. Fields, in order: CDR3 length, D gene, clone size, J gene, V gene, CDR3 protein, CDR3 DNA. The D gene is left open where the match is weak. Clone size, where shown, is once, few, many, or a class for clones that have expanded.

CDR3 length: 15
D gene: TRBD2
clone size: -
J gene: TRBJ2-7
V gene: TRBV9
CDR3 protein: CASSVGASGSGEQYF
CDR3 DNA: TGTGCCAGCAGCGTAGGGGCTAGCGGGAGCGGAGAGCAGTACTTC

CDR3 length: 13
D gene: -
clone size: -
J gene: TRBJ1-1
V gene: TRBV19
CDR3 protein: CASIGGMATEAFF
CDR3 DNA: TGTGCCAGTATCGGGGGAATGGCCACTGAAGCTTTCTTT

CDR3 length: 15
D gene: -
clone size: -
J gene: TRBJ2-1
V gene: TRBV9
CDR3 protein: CASSVASVSYNEQFF
CDR3 DNA: TGTGCCAGCAGCGTAGCGAGCGTCTCCTACAATGAGCAGTTCTTC

CDR3 length: 14
D gene: TRBD1
clone size: few
J gene: TRBJ1-2
V gene: TRBV29-1
CDR3 protein: CSVEGTGVDYGYTF
CDR3 DNA: TGCAGCGTTGAGGGGACAGGGGTCGACTATGGCTACACCTTC

CDR3 length: 14
D gene: -
clone size: -
J gene: TRBJ2-1
V gene: TRBV2
CDR3 protein: CASNILIALNEQFF
CDR3 DNA: TGTGCCAGCAACATTCTTATAGCCCTCAATGAGCAGTTCTTC

CDR3 length: 15
D gene: TRBD1
clone size: many
J gene: TRBJ1-1
V gene: TRBV2
CDR3 protein: CASSPRTGTNTEAFF
CDR3 DNA: TGTGCCAGCAGCCCCAGGACAGGAACGAACACTGAAGCTTTCTTT

CDR3 length: 17
D gene: -
clone size: few
J gene: TRBJ2-2
V gene: TRBV12-5
CDR3 protein: CASGLLVNDKPTGELFF
CDR3 DNA: TGTGCTAGTGGTCTCCTAGTAAACGACAAACCAACCGGGGAGCTGTTTTTT

CDR3 length: 16
D gene: TRBD2
clone size: -
J gene: TRBJ2-2
V gene: TRBV11-3
CDR3 protein: CASSPLAGGGGGELFF
CDR3 DNA: TGTGCCAGCAGCCCACTAGCGGGAGGGGGGGGCGGGGAGCTGTTTTTT

CDR3 length: 13
D gene: -
clone size: many
J gene: TRBJ1-1
V gene: TRBV18
CDR3 protein: CASSPTRSTEAFF
CDR3 DNA: TGTGCCAGCTCCCCCACGAGGAGCACTGAAGCTTTCTTT

CDR3 length: 17
D gene: TRBD2
clone size: -
J gene: TRBJ2-3
V gene: TRBV4-1
CDR3 protein: CASSPSWPGLASDTQYF
CDR3 DNA: TGCGCCAGCAGCCCATCTTGGCCGGGACTAGCGTCAGATACGCAGTATTTT

CDR3 length: 14
D gene: -
clone size: many
J gene: TRBJ2-2
V gene: TRBV28
CDR3 protein: CASREGTNTGELFF
CDR3 DNA: TGTGCCAGCAGGGAAGGTACGAACACCGGGGAGCTGTTTTTT

CDR3 length: 11
D gene: -
clone size: few
J gene: TRBJ2-1
V gene: TRBV7-9
CDR3 protein: CASSLAFKQFF
CDR3 DNA: TGTGCCAGCAGCTTAGCCTTTAAGCAGTTCTTC

CDR3 length: 12
D gene: TRBD1
clone size: -
J gene: TRBJ1-1
V gene: TRBV11-2
CDR3 protein: CASSLETGYAFF
CDR3 DNA: TGTGCCAGCAGCTTAGAGACAGGGTACGCTTTCTTT

CDR3 length: 11
D gene: -
clone size: few
J gene: TRBJ2-4
V gene: TRBV29-1
CDR3 protein: CSVGRGNIQYF
CDR3 DNA: TGCAGCGTGGGCAGAGGAAACATTCAGTACTTC

CDR3 length: 10
D gene: -
clone size: -
J gene: TRBJ1-2
V gene: TRBV19
CDR3 protein: CASRLCGYTF
CDR3 DNA: TGTGCCAGTAGATTGTGCGGCTACACCTTC

CDR3 length: 9
D gene: -
clone size: few
J gene: TRBJ2-5
V gene: TRBV20-1
CDR3 protein: CSARGTQYF
CDR3 DNA: TGCAGTGCTAGAGGGACCCAGTACTTC

CDR3 length: 15
D gene: -
clone size: many
J gene: TRBJ2-5
V gene: TRBV12-3/TRBV12-4
CDR3 protein: CASSVDRGGRETQYF
CDR3 DNA: TGTGCCAGCAGTGTCGACAGGGGAGGGAGAGAGACCCAGTACTTC

CDR3 length: 15
D gene: TRBD1
clone size: -
J gene: TRBJ2-7
V gene: TRBV7-9
CDR3 protein: CASSLVGDRAYEQYF
CDR3 DNA: TGTGCCAGCAGCTTAGTTGGGGACAGGGCCTACGAGCAGTACTTC

CDR3 length: 13
D gene: -
clone size: -
J gene: TRBJ1-1
V gene: TRBV24-1
CDR3 protein: CATSDGKNTEAFF
CDR3 DNA: TGTGCCACCTCTGATGGCAAGAACACTGAAGCTTTCTTT

CDR3 length: 16
D gene: TRBD2
clone size: -
J gene: TRBJ2-1
V gene: TRBV9
CDR3 protein: CASSVGSSGRYNEQFF
CDR3 DNA: TGTGCCAGCAGCGTAGGTTCTAGCGGGAGATACAATGAGCAGTTCTTC

CDR3 length: 14
D gene: -
clone size: few
J gene: TRBJ1-6
V gene: TRBV30
CDR3 protein: CAWSVRQTNSPLHF
CDR3 DNA: TGTGCCTGGAGTGTTCGGCAGACCAACTCACCCCTCCACTTT

CDR3 length: 14
D gene: -
clone size: many
J gene: TRBJ2-5
V gene: TRBV2
CDR3 protein: CASSPHREQETQYF
CDR3 DNA: TGTGCCAGCAGCCCTCACAGGGAACAAGAGACCCAGTACTTC

CDR3 length: 15
D gene: TRBD2
clone size: -
J gene: TRBJ2-1
V gene: TRBV6-2/TRBV6-3
CDR3 protein: CASSSAGGHYNEQFF
CDR3 DNA: TGTGCCAGCAGTTCAGCGGGAGGCCACTACAATGAGCAGTTCTTC

CDR3 length: 14
D gene: -
clone size: few
J gene: TRBJ2-3
V gene: TRBV29-1
CDR3 protein: CSVKSRANTDTQYF
CDR3 DNA: TGCAGCGTTAAGAGCAGAGCGAACACAGATACGCAGTATTTT

CDR3 length: 15
D gene: -
clone size: -
J gene: TRBJ2-3
V gene: TRBV20-1
CDR3 protein: CSARDPISHTDTQYF
CDR3 DNA: TGCAGTGCTAGAGACCCTATTAGCCACACAGATACGCAGTATTTT

CDR3 length: 14
D gene: TRBD1
clone size: few
J gene: TRBJ2-7
V gene: TRBV20-1
CDR3 protein: CSAAGQGATYEQYF
CDR3 DNA: TGCAGTGCTGCGGGACAGGGGGCAACCTACGAGCAGTACTTC

CDR3 length: 15
D gene: -
clone size: many
J gene: TRBJ1-2
V gene: TRBV3-1
CDR3 protein: CASSQVGHLQDGYTF
CDR3 DNA: TGTGCCAGCAGCCAAGTGGGACACCTTCAGGATGGCTACACCTTC

CDR3 length: 15
D gene: -
clone size: -
J gene: TRBJ2-6
V gene: TRBV7-9
CDR3 protein: CASSLAPVGANVLTF
CDR3 DNA: TGTGCCAGCAGCTTAGCGCCCGTTGGGGCCAACGTCCTGACTTTC

CDR3 length: 13
D gene: -
clone size: many
J gene: TRBJ2-1
V gene: TRBV7-6
CDR3 protein: CASSFGLYNEQFF
CDR3 DNA: TGTGCCAGCAGCTTCGGGCTCTACAATGAGCAGTTCTTC

CDR3 length: 12
D gene: TRBD1
clone size: -
J gene: TRBJ1-2
V gene: TRBV30
CDR3 protein: CAWVQGLAGYTF
CDR3 DNA: TGTGCCTGGGTACAGGGGCTCGCTGGCTACACCTTC

CDR3 length: 12
D gene: -
clone size: few
J gene: TRBJ2-7
V gene: TRBV12-3/TRBV12-4
CDR3 protein: CASTSGEGEQYF
CDR3 DNA: TGTGCCAGCACCTCAGGGGAGGGAGAGCAGTACTTC

CDR3 length: 17
D gene: TRBD2
clone size: few
J gene: TRBJ2-3
V gene: TRBV11-3
CDR3 protein: CASSFRTSGRAGDTQYF
CDR3 DNA: TGTGCCAGCAGCTTTCGGACTAGCGGGAGGGCTGGAGATACGCAGTATTTT

CDR3 length: 14
D gene: -
clone size: -
J gene: TRBJ2-3
V gene: TRBV28
CDR3 protein: CASTSLGGGATQYF
CDR3 DNA: TGTGCCAGCACCTCATTAGGTGGGGGGGCTACGCAGTATTTT

CDR3 length: 14
D gene: -
clone size: few
J gene: TRBJ1-1
V gene: TRBV16
CDR3 protein: CASSQLGRNTEAFF
CDR3 DNA: TGTGCCAGCAGCCAATTGGGCAGGAACACTGAAGCTTTCTTT

CDR3 length: 11
D gene: -
clone size: -
J gene: TRBJ2-7
V gene: TRBV10-3
CDR3 protein: CATGGAYEQYF
CDR3 DNA: TGTGCCACCGGTGGCGCCTACGAGCAGTACTTC

CDR3 length: 17
D gene: TRBD2
clone size: many
J gene: TRBJ2-3
V gene: TRBV12-3/TRBV12-4
CDR3 protein: CASSRLAGGRGTDTQYF
CDR3 DNA: TGTGCCAGCAGTCGACTAGCGGGAGGGCGAGGCACAGATACGCAGTATTTT

CDR3 length: 16
D gene: -
clone size: many
J gene: TRBJ2-7
V gene: TRBV6-1
CDR3 protein: CASGFSPSYGLGEQYF
CDR3 DNA: TGTGCCAGCGGATTTAGCCCGTCCTATGGTCTAGGCGAGCAGTACTTC

CDR3 length: 18
D gene: TRBD2
clone size: -
J gene: TRBJ2-2
V gene: TRBV20-1
CDR3 protein: CSARPGTSGFYYPGELFF
CDR3 DNA: TGCAGTGCTAGACCCGGGACTAGCGGGTTTTATTACCCCGGGGAGCTGTTTTTT

CDR3 length: 13
D gene: -
clone size: few
J gene: TRBJ1-2
V gene: TRBV29-1
CDR3 protein: CSVQGGDGYGYTF
CDR3 DNA: TGCAGCGTTCAAGGAGGGGATGGCTATGGCTACACCTTC

CDR3 length: 16
D gene: -
clone size: -
J gene: TRBJ1-5
V gene: TRBV19
CDR3 protein: CASSAPNILSNQPQHF
CDR3 DNA: TGTGCCAGTAGCGCTCCCAATATTTTGAGCAATCAGCCCCAGCATTTT

CDR3 length: 16
D gene: TRBD1
clone size: many
J gene: TRBJ2-1
V gene: TRBV24-1
CDR3 protein: CATSDETGRANNEQFF
CDR3 DNA: TGTGCCACCAGTGATGAGACAGGGCGGGCGAACAATGAGCAGTTCTTC

CDR3 length: 15
D gene: -
clone size: -
J gene: TRBJ1-6
V gene: TRBV10-3
CDR3 protein: CAISDFQGENSPLHF
CDR3 DNA: TGTGCCATCAGTGATTTTCAGGGAGAGAATTCACCCCTCCACTTT

CDR3 length: 16
D gene: TRBD1
clone size: many
J gene: TRBJ1-1
V gene: TRBV7-9
CDR3 protein: CASSFPTGVPNTEAFF
CDR3 DNA: TGTGCCAGCAGCTTCCCGACAGGGGTACCGAACACTGAAGCTTTCTTT

CDR3 length: 15
D gene: TRBD1
clone size: few
J gene: TRBJ1-2
V gene: TRBV6-1
CDR3 protein: CASSSWTGHIGGYTF
CDR3 DNA: TGTGCCAGCAGTTCTTGGACAGGTCACATAGGTGGCTACACCTTC

CDR3 length: 15
D gene: -
clone size: many
J gene: TRBJ2-5
V gene: TRBV12-3/TRBV12-4
CDR3 protein: CASSSPHKGLVTQYF
CDR3 DNA: TGTGCCAGCAGTTCTCCCCATAAGGGCCTTGTGACCCAGTACTTC

CDR3 length: 15
D gene: TRBD2
clone size: -
J gene: TRBJ2-2
V gene: TRBV5-1
CDR3 protein: CASSELAVPTGELFF
CDR3 DNA: TGCGCCAGCAGTGAACTAGCGGTTCCCACCGGGGAGCTGTTTTTT

CDR3 length: 14
D gene: TRBD2
clone size: many
J gene: TRBJ2-1
V gene: TRBV12-3/TRBV12-4
CDR3 protein: CASSLAESYNEQFF
CDR3 DNA: TGTGCCAGCAGTCTAGCGGAGTCCTACAATGAGCAGTTCTTC